The 5 T cell receptor beta chains below come from one sample, sequenced in a study of cytomegalovirus exposure and HLA in healthy donors. PCR used 60 Vbeta primers and 13 Jbeta primers. Sequencing was performed with immunoSEQ multiplex PCR; in TCRdb, only in-frame clones are kept and a portion is missing. The sample has around 100,000 clones, 55% to 75% seen once; the top ten hold about 3.8%. Sequenced: PBMCs. The receptor set was obtained from a man aged 25 to 40 in good health and CMV-seropositive.

This clone was counted only a few times. CDR3 DNA: TGTGCCAGCAGAAGGGGGATCGGAAACACCATATATTTT. Translation: CASRRGIGNTIYF. This chain connects TRBV27 to TRBJ1-3; D is perhaps TRBD1 (6 bases). This CDR3 comprises 13 residues. V lost 6 bases and J 4 bases, leaving 10 bases between the germline ends. Germline V gives CDR1 MNHEY, CDR2 SMNVEV (reference sequence).

The V and J genes are TRBV4-1 and TRBJ2-3; 8 positions agree with TRBD2. This CDR3 has 15 residues. V shed 0 bases, J shed 4 bases, and the junction held 3 bases outside the gene matches. Per germline, CDR1 MGHRA and CDR2 YSYEKL. Written as DNA, the CDR3 is TGCGCCAGCAGCCAAGAGTTGCGGGGGGCAGATACGCAGTATTTT. Encoded protein: CASSQELRGADTQYF.

The J gene is TRBJ2-5, the V gene TRBV2; 7 bases are a match to TRBD2. Germline CDR1 and CDR2: SNHLY and FYNNEI. The CDR3 consists of 12 residues. V was clipped by 10 bases and J by 5 bases; unmatched bases: 7. This CDR3 is CATGLERETQYF. In DNA form, the CDR3 reads TGTGCCACCGGACTAGAACGGGAGACCCAGTACTTC.

The J gene is TRBJ1-2, the V gene TRBV12-5, with TRBD1 matching 7 bases. The CDR3 is made up of 15 amino acids. Germline CDR1 is LGHNT and CDR2 is FRNRAP. With V trimmed by 1 base and J by 7 bases, 9 bases remained unmatched. The CDR3 DNA is TGTGCTAGTGGTTTGGGCTCCGGGACAGTTCTTGGCTACACCTTC. Encoded protein: CASGLGSGTVLGYTF.

The V gene is TRBV5-1, the J gene TRBJ2-1; TRBD2 matches 10 bases. Germline lookup yields CDR1 SGHRS and CDR2 YFSETQ. V shed 7 bases, J shed 4 bases, and the junction held 11 bases outside the gene matches. The CDR3 has 16 residues. CDR3 loop: CASAGLQAGGYNEQFF. In DNA, the CDR3 is TGCGCCAGCGCGGGTCTGCAAGCGGGGGGGTACAATGAGCAGTTCTTC. Based on the CDR3 plus reference TRBV5-1 and TRBJ2-1, the full variable domain is KAGVTQTPRYLIKTRGQQVTLSCSPISGHRSVSWYQQTPGQGLQFLFEYFSETQRNKGNFPGRFSGRQFSNSRSEMNVSTLELGDSALYLCASAGLQAGGYNEQFFGPGTRLTVL.